The 14 T cell receptor beta chains in this list originate from one sample, sequenced in a study of PD-1 blockade in classical Hodgkin lymphoma. Libraries were prepared by immunoSEQ multiplex PCR; TCRdb keeps only in-frame clonotypes and omits some of them. Of 29,000 or so clones detected, roughly 70% appear once; the ten largest clones hold approximately 16%. All patients relapsed after autologous stem cell transplantation, and brentuximab vedotin exposure varied. The material sequenced was peripheral blood mononuclear cells (PBMCs), taken before the second cycle of nivolumab. These receptors all stem from a human donor with classical Hodgkin lymphoma.

This rearrangement joins TRBV6-5 to TRBJ2-2, with unresolved D. This CDR3 has 13 amino acids. V lost 5 bases to trimming and J lost 3 bases, with 7 bases between them. Per germline, CDR1 MNHEY and CDR2 SVGAGI. Here the CDR3 reads CASSTPDTGELFF. The DNA of the CDR3 is TGTGCCAGCAGTACCCCGGACACCGGGGAGCTGTTTTTT.

In DNA form, the CDR3 reads TGTGCCAGCAGTTATGACAGGGGCACTGAAGCTTTCTTT. Its translation: CASSYDRGTEAFF. The chain combines TRBV6-4 with TRBJ1-1, with 8 nucleotides matching TRBD1. Germline V lookup: CDR1 MRHNA, CDR2 SNTAGT. Trimming took 5 bases from V and 4 from J; bases not matched to a gene: 3. The CDR3 covers 13 residues.

This rearrangement joins TRBV29-1 to TRBJ2-1; no firm D call. Deletions cut 4 bases from V and 5 bases from J, with 12 bases between. The CDR3 loop spans 13 amino acids. Germline CDR1 SQVTM, CDR2 ANQGSEA. CDR3 in amino acids: CSVVATRNNEQFF. CDR3 DNA: TGCAGCGTTGTAGCTACTCGGAACAATGAGCAGTTCTTC.

The chain recombines TRBV7-2 with TRBJ2-2; 13 nucleotides match TRBD2. V lost 5 bases, J lost 6 bases, and 6 bases stayed unmatched. CDR3 length: 16 amino acids. The germline gives CDR1 SGHTA, CDR2 FQGNSA. CDR3 region: CASSQRGLAGPGELFF. The CDR3, as DNA: TGTGCCAGCAGCCAACGGGGACTAGCGGGGCCCGGGGAGCTGTTTTTT.

The V and J genes are TRBV27 and TRBJ1-1, with 8 bases identical to TRBD1. Germline V gene data show CDR1 as MNHEY and CDR2 as SMNVEV (reference sequence). V trimming: 4 bases; J trimming: 7 bases; junction bases outside the gene matches: 8. This CDR3 has 14 amino acids. CDR3 amino acids: CASSSGTGFVEAFF. The CDR3 DNA reads as TGTGCCAGCAGTTCCGGGACAGGATTTGTTGAAGCTTTCTTT.

This chain links TRBV6-5 with TRBJ1-2; D is unclear. CDR3 length equals 11 residues. Trimming left V 9 bases short and J 0 bases short, with 5 bases between. Germline V gene data show CDR1 as MNHEY and CDR2 as SVGAGI. The CDR3: CASMTNYGYTF. The CDR3 DNA reads TGTGCCAGTATGACTAACTATGGCTACACCTTC.

In its sample, this clone ranks as medium-sized. The rearrangement uses TRBV19 and TRBJ2-7; no clear D gene. Germline assignment: CDR1 LNHDA and CDR2 SQIVND (reference sequence). The CDR3 totals 15 residues. Trimming pared 3 bases from V and 3 bases from J, leaving 15 bases between. The CDR3 sequence is CASSIDGRPIYEQYV. As DNA, the CDR3 is TGTGCCAGTAGTATCGACGGCAGGCCAATCTACGAGCAGTACGTC.

The chain is built from TRBV30 and TRBJ1-4; a possible D gene is TRBD1 (5 bases). This CDR3 has 14 amino acids. Germline loops: CDR1 GTSNPN, CDR2 SVGIG (reference sequence). Trimming removed 2 bases from V and 8 bases from J, with 15 bases in between. CDR3 loop: CAWSFGGAGEKLFF. The CDR3 coding sequence is TGTGCCTGGAGTTTCGGGGGAGCGGGAGAAAAACTGTTTTTT.

The rearrangement uses TRBV28 and TRBJ1-3; D is perhaps TRBD1 (5 bases). Germline V gene data show CDR1 as MDHEN and CDR2 as SYDVKM. The CDR3 is 15 residues long. Trimming removed 7 bases at V and 4 bases at J, with 17 bases between. CDR3 DNA: TGTGCCAGCACCCCAGGCGGGGGGAACGGAAACACCATATATTTT. Translating gives CASTPGGGNGNTIYF.

This clone showed up just a few times. J is TRBJ2-7 and V is TRBV11-2; the D gene is possibly TRBD2 (5 bases). The germline gives CDR1 SGHAT, CDR2 FQNNGV. This CDR3 spans 13 amino acids. With 5 bases removed from V and 5 bases from J, the gap between germline ends came to 13 bases. DNA for the CDR3: TGTGCCAGCAGCGCCCAAGCCGGGGACGAGCAGTACGTC. Residues: CASSAQAGDEQYV.

This clone is medium-sized within its sample. The V and J genes are TRBV29-1 and TRBJ1-1, with 9 bases fitting TRBD1. V was pared by 7 bases and J by 1 base, with 4 bases of the junction left unmatched. The CDR3 is 13 amino acids. From germline, CDR1 is SQVTM and CDR2 ANQGSEA. The chain's CDR3 is CSGRQGGNTEAFF. The CDR3 nucleotides are TGCAGCGGTAGACAGGGGGGGAACACTGAAGCTTTCTTT.

The chain couples TRBV19 to TRBJ1-2; 7 nucleotides align to TRBD1. J gave up 1 base and V 3 bases, and 8 bases lay outside the gene matches. The CDR3 runs to 16 residues. In germline, CDR1 is LNHDA, CDR2 SQIVND (reference sequence). CDR3 coding DNA: TGTGCCAGTAGTATTGCGACAGGGCACCGTAACTATGGCTACACCTTC. Residues: CASSIATGHRNYGYTF.

This clone came up a few times. This sequence joins TRBV27 and TRBJ2-3, with 9 bases matching TRBD2. The CDR3 length is 14 residues. In germline, CDR1 is MNHEY, CDR2 SMNVEV (reference sequence). J lost 3 bases, V lost 6 bases, and 4 bases had no gene match. In DNA, the CDR3 is TGTGCCAGCAGAGCTAGCGGGGCGACAGATACGCAGTATTTT. Protein sequence: CASRASGATDTQYF.

This clone appeared a few times. The rearrangement uses TRBV6-6 and TRBJ2-5; 8 bases line up with TRBD1. Germline V CDR1 and CDR2: MNHNY, SVGAGI (reference sequence). This CDR3 contains 16 residues. Trimming removed 6 bases from V and 1 base from J; junction bases left unmatched: 10. CDR3 nucleotide sequence: TGTGCCAGCAGGCAAACCGGGACAGGACGCCAAGAGACCCAGTACTTC. Translation: CASRQTGTGRQETQYF.